This TCR beta chain appears in the sequencing data of a study of cytomegalovirus exposure and HLA in healthy donors. About this clone: Its target is not known.

Germline trimming cut 4 bases from V and 0 bases from J; bases unmatched to any gene: 3. CDR1 SGHVS and CDR2 FQNEAQ come from the germline V gene. The CDR3 length is 16 residues. Study outcomes and limitations: It was reported in a later analysis that an Asian-associated ancestry cluster showed fewer N-insertions than the roughly 670-donor mean. Across all donors, roughly uniform sequencing depth was an assumption of the presence/absence analyses. Using the classifier, cytomegalovirus status was reportedly diagnosed with high specificity and sensitivity.

The PCR contained 60 Vbeta and 13 Jbeta primers. Authors' processing steps: Later, an analysis found tens of millions of unique TCR beta chains, and some 10 million of these were shared. The method was immunoSEQ multiplex PCR; TCRdb's version includes in-frame clones alone and lacks a portion of them. The D gene and trimming were derived from the DNA, and the V and J assignments and clone size from that table. This table holds about 130,000 clones, around 86% found once. The V and J genes are TRBV7-8 and TRBJ1-6, with 7 positions matching TRBD1. This sequence was found in a man younger than 30 in good health and CMV-seronegative. The sequenced sample consisted of PBMCs. The CDR3 sequence: CASSSGDSSYNSPLHF. In nucleotides, the CDR3 is TGTGCCAGCAGCTCTGGGGACAGCTCCTATAATTCACCCCTCCACTTT. Drawing the rest from reference TRBV7-8 and TRBJ1-6, the complete variable domain is GAGVSQSPRYKVAKRGQDVALRCDPISGHVSLFWYQQALGQGPEFLTYFQNEAQLDKSGLPSDRFFAERPEGSVSTLKIQRTQQEDSAVYLCASSSGDSSYNSPLHFGNGTRLTVT.